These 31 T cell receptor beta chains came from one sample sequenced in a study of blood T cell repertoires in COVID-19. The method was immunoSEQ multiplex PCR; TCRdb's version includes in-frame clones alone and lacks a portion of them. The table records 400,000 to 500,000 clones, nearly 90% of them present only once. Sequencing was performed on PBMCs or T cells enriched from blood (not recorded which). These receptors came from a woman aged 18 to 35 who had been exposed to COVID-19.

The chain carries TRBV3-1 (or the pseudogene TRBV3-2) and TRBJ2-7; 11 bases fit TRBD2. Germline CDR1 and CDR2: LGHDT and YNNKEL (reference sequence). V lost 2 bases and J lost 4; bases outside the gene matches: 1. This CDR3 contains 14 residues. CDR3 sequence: CASSQIAGGYEQYF. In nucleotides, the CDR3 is TGTGCCAGCAGCCAAATAGCGGGAGGGTACGAGCAGTACTTC.

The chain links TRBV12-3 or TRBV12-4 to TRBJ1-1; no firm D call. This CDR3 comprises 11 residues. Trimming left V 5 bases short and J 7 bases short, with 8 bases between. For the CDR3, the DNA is TGTGCCAGCAGTCTAATGAATGAAGCTTTCTTT. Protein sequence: CASSLMNEAFF.

CDR3 nucleotides: TGCGCCAGCAGCCCGGGACAGGGGGCGGTGAACACTGAAGCTTTCTTT. Translation gives CASSPGQGAVNTEAFF. V gene TRBV4-1 combines with J gene TRBJ1-1, with 12 positions matching TRBD1. V lost 4 bases to trimming and J lost 0 bases; unmatched junction nucleotides: 3. Germline V gives CDR1 MGHRA, CDR2 YSYEKL. This CDR3 has 16 residues.

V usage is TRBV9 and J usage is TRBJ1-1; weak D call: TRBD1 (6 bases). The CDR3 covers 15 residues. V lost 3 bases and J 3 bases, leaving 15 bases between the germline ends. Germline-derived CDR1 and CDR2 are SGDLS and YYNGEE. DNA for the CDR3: TGTGCCAGCAGCGCCCTCGCACAGGGTGACACTGAAGCTTTCTTT. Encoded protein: CASSALAQGDTEAFF.

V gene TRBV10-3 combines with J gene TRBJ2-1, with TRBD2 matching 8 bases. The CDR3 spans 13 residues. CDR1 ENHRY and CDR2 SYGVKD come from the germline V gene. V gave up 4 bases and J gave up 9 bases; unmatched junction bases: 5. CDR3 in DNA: TGTGCCATCAGTGCGCGGGAGGAAAGTGAGCAGTTCTTC. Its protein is CAISAREESEQFF.

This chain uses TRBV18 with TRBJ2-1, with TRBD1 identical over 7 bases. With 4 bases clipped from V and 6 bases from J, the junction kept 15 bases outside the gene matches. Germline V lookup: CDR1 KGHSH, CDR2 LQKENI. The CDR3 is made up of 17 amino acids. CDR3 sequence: CASSLGQDLSFPNEQFF. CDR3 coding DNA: TGTGCCAGCTCACTAGGACAGGACCTCTCGTTCCCCAATGAGCAGTTCTTC. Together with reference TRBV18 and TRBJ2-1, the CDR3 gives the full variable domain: NAGVMQNPRHLVRRRGQEARLRCSPMKGHSHVYWYRQLPEEGLKFMVYLQKENIIDESGMPKERFSAEFPKEGPSILRIQQVVRGDSAAYFCASSLGQDLSFPNEQFFGPGTRLTVL.

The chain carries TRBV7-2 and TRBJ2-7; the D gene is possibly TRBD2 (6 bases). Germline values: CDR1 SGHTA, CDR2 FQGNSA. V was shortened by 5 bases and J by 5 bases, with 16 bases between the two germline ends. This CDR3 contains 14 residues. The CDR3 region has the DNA TGTGCCAGCAGCGTCATATTCGGGGGTCACGAGCAGTACTTC. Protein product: CASSVIFGGHEQYF.

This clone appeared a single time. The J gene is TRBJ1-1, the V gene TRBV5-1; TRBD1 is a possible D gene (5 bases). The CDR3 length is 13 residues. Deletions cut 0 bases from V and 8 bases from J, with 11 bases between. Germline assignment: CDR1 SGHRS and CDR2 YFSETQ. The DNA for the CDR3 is TGCGCCAGCAGCTTGGAGCGGGGCGCGGAAGCTTTCTTT. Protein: CASSLERGAEAFF.

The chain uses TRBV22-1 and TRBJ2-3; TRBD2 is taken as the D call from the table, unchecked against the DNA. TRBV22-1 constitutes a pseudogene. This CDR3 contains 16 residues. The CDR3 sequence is CPGSAGLAGGPDTQYF. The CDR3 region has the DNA TGTCCTGGGAGCGCGGGACTAGCGGGAGGGCCAGATACGCAGTATTTT.

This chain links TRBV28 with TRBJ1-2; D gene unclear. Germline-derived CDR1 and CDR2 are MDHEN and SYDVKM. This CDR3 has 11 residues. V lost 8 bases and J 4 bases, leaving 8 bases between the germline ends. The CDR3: CASRSSYGYTF. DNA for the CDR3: TGTGCCAGCCGGAGCAGCTATGGCTACACCTTC.

This CDR3 is CASSTFGAEKETQYF. The DNA of the CDR3 is TGTGCCAGCAGTACGTTCGGCGCGGAGAAAGAGACCCAGTACTTC. The rearrangement joins TRBV27 to TRBJ2-5; D unresolved. Germline V CDR1 and CDR2: MNHEY, SMNVEV (reference sequence). The CDR3 totals 15 residues. Trimming removed 5 bases from V and 3 bases from J, with 16 bases in between.

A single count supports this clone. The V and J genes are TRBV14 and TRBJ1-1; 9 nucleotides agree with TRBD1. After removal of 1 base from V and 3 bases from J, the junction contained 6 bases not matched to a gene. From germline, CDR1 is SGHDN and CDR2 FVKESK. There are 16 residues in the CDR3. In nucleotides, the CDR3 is TGTGCCAGCAGCCAAGGGCCGGGACAGGGTTACACTGAAGCTTTCTTT. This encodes CASSQGPGQGYTEAFF.

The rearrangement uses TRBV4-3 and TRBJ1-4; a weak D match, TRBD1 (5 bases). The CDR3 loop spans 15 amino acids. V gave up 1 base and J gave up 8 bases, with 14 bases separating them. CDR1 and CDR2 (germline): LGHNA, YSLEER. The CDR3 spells CASSQGPQGREKLFF. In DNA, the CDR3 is TGCGCCAGCAGCCAAGGCCCGCAGGGCCGCGAAAAACTGTTTTTT.

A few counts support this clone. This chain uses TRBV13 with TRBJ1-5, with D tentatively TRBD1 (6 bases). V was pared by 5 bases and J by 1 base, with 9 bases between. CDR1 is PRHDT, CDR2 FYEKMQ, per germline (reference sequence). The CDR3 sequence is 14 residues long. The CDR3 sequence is CASSTRGSNQPQHF. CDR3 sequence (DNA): TGTGCCAGCAGCACCAGGGGAAGCAATCAGCCCCAGCATTTT.

The CDR3 is CARFGLGAGETQYF. In DNA form, the CDR3 reads TGTGCCAGATTCGGACTAGGGGCGGGGGAGACCCAGTACTTC. The chain couples TRBV30 to TRBJ2-5, with TRBD2 matching over 7 bases. V was clipped by 8 bases and J by 5 bases; unmatched bases: 14. The length of the CDR3 is 14 residues. Germline V gene data show CDR1 as GTSNPN and CDR2 as SVGIG (reference sequence).

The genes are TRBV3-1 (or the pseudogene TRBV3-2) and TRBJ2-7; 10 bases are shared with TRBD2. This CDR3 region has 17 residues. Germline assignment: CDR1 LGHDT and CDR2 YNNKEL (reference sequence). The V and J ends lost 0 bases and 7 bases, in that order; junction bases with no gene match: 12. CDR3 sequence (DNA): TGTGCCAGCAGCCAAGATTGGTTGGGGCTAGCGGGAGTTGAGCAGTACTTC. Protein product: CASSQDWLGLAGVEQYF.

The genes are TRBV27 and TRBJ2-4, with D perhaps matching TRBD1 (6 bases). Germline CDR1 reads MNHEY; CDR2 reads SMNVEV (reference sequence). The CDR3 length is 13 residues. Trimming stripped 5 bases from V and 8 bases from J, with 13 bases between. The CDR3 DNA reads TGTGCCAGCAGTGCCAGGGGAATACACATTCAGTACTTC. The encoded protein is CASSARGIHIQYF.

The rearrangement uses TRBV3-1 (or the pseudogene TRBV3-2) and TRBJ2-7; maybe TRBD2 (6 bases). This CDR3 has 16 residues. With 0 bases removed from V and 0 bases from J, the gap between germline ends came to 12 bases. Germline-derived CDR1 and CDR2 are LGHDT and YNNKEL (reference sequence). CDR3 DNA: TGTGCCAGCAGCCAAGAATGGATAGCGGACTCCTACGAGCAGTACTTC. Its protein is CASSQEWIADSYEQYF.

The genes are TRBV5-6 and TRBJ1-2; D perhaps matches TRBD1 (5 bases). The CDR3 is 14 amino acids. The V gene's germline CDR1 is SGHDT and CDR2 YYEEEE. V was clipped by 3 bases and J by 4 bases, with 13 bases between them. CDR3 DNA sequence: TGTGCCAGCAGCTGGGGTCGGGGGACCTATGGCTACACCTTC. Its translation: CASSWGRGTYGYTF.

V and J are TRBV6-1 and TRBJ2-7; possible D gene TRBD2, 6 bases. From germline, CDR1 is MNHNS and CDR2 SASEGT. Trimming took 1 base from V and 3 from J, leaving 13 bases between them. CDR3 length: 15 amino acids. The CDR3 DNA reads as TGTGCCAGCAGTGAAGTTCAGGGAGGATTCTACGAGCAGTACTTC. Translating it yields CASSEVQGGFYEQYF.

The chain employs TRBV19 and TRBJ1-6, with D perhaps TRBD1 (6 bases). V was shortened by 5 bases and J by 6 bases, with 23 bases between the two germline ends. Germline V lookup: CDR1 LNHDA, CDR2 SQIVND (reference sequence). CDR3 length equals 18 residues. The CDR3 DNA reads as TGTGCCAGTAGTCATCCCCCCCGGGACACAGATTTTAATTCACCCCTCCACTTT. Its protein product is CASSHPPRDTDFNSPLHF.

The CDR3 nucleotides read TGCGCCAGCAGTCAAAACGGGACAGTCTATGGCTACACCTTC. Its protein product is CASSQNGTVYGYTF. The V call is TRBV23-1, the J call TRBJ1-2; 7 bases map to TRBD1. TRBV23-1 is known as an ORF, though its function is uncertain. V gave up 2 bases and J gave up 4 bases; unmatched junction bases: 4. The CDR3 is made up of 14 amino acids.

CDR3: CASQRGGISPLHF. The CDR3 nucleotides are TGTGCCAGCCAAAGGGGGGGCATTTCACCCCTCCACTTT. The chain is built from TRBV19 and TRBJ1-6, with D perhaps TRBD1 (6 bases). Trimming cost V 9 bases and J 9 bases, with 15 bases left between them. The CDR3 is made up of 13 amino acids. Germline assignment: CDR1 LNHDA and CDR2 SQIVND (reference sequence).

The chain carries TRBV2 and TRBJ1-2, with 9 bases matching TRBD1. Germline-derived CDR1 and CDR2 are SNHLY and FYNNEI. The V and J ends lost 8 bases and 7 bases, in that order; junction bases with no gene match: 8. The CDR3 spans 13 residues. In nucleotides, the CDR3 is TGTGCCAGCTACAGGGGGCTTATGGCTGGCTACACCTTC. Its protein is CASYRGLMAGYTF.

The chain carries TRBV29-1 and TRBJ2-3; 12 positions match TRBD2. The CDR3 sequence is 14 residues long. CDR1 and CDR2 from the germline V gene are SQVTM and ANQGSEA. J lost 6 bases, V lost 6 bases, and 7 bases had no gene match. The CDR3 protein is CSVALAGGRDTQYF. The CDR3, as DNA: TGCAGCGTGGCTCTAGCGGGAGGGCGCGATACGCAGTATTTT.

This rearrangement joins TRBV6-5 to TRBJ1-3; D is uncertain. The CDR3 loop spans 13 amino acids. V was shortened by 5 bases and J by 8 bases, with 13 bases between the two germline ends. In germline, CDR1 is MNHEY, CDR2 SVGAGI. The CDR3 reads CASSQVLVDTIYF. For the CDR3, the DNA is TGTGCCAGCAGTCAGGTATTGGTGGACACCATATATTTT.

This CDR3 is CASSLGQGSLSGYTF. DNA of the CDR3: TGTGCCAGCAGCTTAGGGCAGGGGTCCCTGTCTGGCTACACCTTC. V usage is TRBV7-6 and J usage is TRBJ1-2; a weak D match, TRBD1 (6 bases). Germline V gene lookup returns CDR1 SGHVS and CDR2 FNYEAQ. Trimming cost V 1 base and J 7 bases, with 16 bases left between them. The CDR3 sequence is 15 residues long.

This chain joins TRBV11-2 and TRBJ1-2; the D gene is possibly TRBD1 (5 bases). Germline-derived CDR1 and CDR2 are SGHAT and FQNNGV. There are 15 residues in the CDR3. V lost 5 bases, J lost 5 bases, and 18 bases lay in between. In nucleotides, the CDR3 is TGTGCCAGCAGCACACCTAGGGGCCGACAGTATGGCTACACCTTC. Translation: CASSTPRGRQYGYTF.

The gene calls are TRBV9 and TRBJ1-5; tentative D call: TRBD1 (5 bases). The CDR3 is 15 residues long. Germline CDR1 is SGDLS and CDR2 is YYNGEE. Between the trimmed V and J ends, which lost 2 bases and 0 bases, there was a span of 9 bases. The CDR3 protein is CASSVGQDSNQPQHF. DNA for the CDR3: TGTGCCAGCAGCGTTGGACAAGATAGCAATCAGCCCCAGCATTTT.

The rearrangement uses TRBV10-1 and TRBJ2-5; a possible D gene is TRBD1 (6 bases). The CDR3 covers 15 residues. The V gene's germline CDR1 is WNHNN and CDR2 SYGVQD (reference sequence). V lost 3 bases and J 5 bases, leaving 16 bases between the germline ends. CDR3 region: CASSDTLGGMETQYF. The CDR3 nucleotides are TGCGCCAGCAGTGACACTTTAGGGGGTATGGAGACCCAGTACTTC.

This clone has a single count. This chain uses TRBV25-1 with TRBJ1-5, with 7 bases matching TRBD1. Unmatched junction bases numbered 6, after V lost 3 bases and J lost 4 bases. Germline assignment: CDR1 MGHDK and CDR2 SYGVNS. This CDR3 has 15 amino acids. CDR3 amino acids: CASSEAGGGNQPQHF. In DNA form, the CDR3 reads TGTGCCAGCAGTGAGGCAGGGGGTGGAAATCAGCCCCAGCATTTT. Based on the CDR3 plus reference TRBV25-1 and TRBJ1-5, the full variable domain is EADIYQTPRYLVIGTGKKITLECSQTMGHDKMYWYQQDPGMELHLIHYSYGVNSTEKGDLSSESTVSRIRTEHFPLTLESARPSHTSQYLCASSEAGGGNQPQHFGDGTRLSIL.